These 22 T cell receptor beta chains came from one sample sequenced in a study of blood T cell repertoires in COVID-19. The table came from immunoSEQ multiplex PCR; TCRdb's copy has only in-frame clones and leaves some out. The sample has approximately 71,000 clones, 90% seen once; the top ten hold around 5%. The sample consisted of peripheral blood. The receptor set was obtained from a woman younger than 30 with acute or convalescent COVID-19.

The V and J genes are TRBV4-2 and TRBJ2-1; D perhaps matches TRBD2 (5 bases). V was pared by 0 bases and J by 0 bases, with 12 bases between. The length of the CDR3 is 17 residues. Germline V lookup: CDR1 LGHNA, CDR2 YNFKEQ. CDR3: CASSQDVTGSSYNEQFF. CDR3 DNA: TGTGCCAGCAGCCAAGACGTTACGGGGAGCTCCTACAATGAGCAGTTCTTC.

V gene TRBV5-3 combines with J gene TRBJ2-2; no reliable D call. TRBV5-3 is an ORF, and what it does is uncertain. This CDR3 is 15 amino acids long. Trimming removed 2 bases at V and 2 bases at J, with 10 bases between. CDR3: CARSFPPDNTGELFF. CDR3 DNA: TGTGCCAGAAGCTTCCCACCAGATAACACCGGGGAGCTGTTTTTT.

This chain uses TRBV30 with TRBJ2-1; no firm D call. Trimming cost V 3 bases and J 4 bases, with 16 bases left between them. The CDR3 extends over 15 amino acids. Germline CDR1 and CDR2: GTSNPN and SVGIG (reference sequence). CDR3 sequence (DNA): TGTGCCTGGAGCGAAAAAATTTCGGGTTACAATGAGCAGTTCTTC. This encodes CAWSEKISGYNEQFF.

This clone was seen more than once but under ten times. The V call is TRBV19, the J call TRBJ1-5; 8 positions match TRBD1. The length of the CDR3 is 16 residues. Trimming took 2 bases from V and 2 from J; bases not matched to a gene: 5. CDR1 and CDR2 from the germline V gene are LNHDA and SQIVND (reference sequence). In DNA, the CDR3 is TGTGCCAGTAGTATAAGAGAGGGACAGGGCAATCAGCCCCAGCATTTT. The encoded protein is CASSIREGQGNQPQHF.

In this sample, this clone turned up once. This chain joins TRBV7-9 and TRBJ1-1; 7 bases are a match to TRBD1. Germline trimming cut 5 bases from V and 3 bases from J; bases unmatched to any gene: 15. The length of the CDR3 is 17 residues. CDR1 is SEHNR, CDR2 FQNEAQ, per germline (reference sequence). Written as DNA, the CDR3 is TGTGCCAGCAGCCTGAGCCTTACGGGACAGCCCGACACTGAAGCTTTCTTT. It specifies CASSLSLTGQPDTEAFF.

The chain links TRBV28 to TRBJ2-7; possibly TRBD2 for D (7 bases). The ends were cut back, 4 bases at V and 1 base at J, with 23 bases in the middle. The CDR3 has 18 residues. Per germline, CDR1 MDHEN and CDR2 SYDVKM. For the CDR3, the DNA is TGTGCCAGCAGTTCTTTTGGGGGTCTGCGGGGGCCATCCTACGAGCAGTACTTC. Protein product: CASSSFGGLRGPSYEQYF.

This clone was picked up one time. The chain employs TRBV27 and TRBJ2-3; perhaps TRBD1 as D (6 bases). This CDR3 is 16 amino acids long. The V and J ends lost 6 bases and 2 bases respectively, with 18 bases between them. CDR1 is MNHEY, CDR2 SMNVEV, per germline (reference sequence). CDR3 in amino acids: CASRPGRGDFTDTQYF. DNA of the CDR3: TGTGCCAGCAGACCAGGCAGGGGCGATTTCACAGATACGCAGTATTTT.

The chain carries TRBV2 and TRBJ2-1; no clear D gene. CDR1 SNHLY and CDR2 FYNNEI come from the germline V gene. The ends were cut back, 3 bases at V and 0 bases at J, with 6 bases in the middle. The CDR3 contains 14 residues. The CDR3 spells CASSEEYSYNEQFF. Here the CDR3 DNA reads TGTGCCAGCAGTGAGGAGTACTCCTACAATGAGCAGTTCTTC.

The chain recombines TRBV28 with TRBJ1-5; D is possibly TRBD1 (5 bases). The CDR3 runs to 13 residues. CDR1 and CDR2 from the germline V gene are MDHEN and SYDVKM. V was trimmed by 10 bases and J by 3 bases, leaving 13 bases between them. The CDR3 nucleotides read TGTGCCACCATACGACAGATCAATCAGCCCCAGCATTTT. Its translation is CATIRQINQPQHF.

This rearrangement joins TRBV6-6 to TRBJ2-1; D might be TRBD2 (5 bases). V lost 6 bases and J 5 bases, leaving 17 bases between the germline ends. Per the germline V gene, CDR1 is MNHNY and CDR2 is SVGAGI (reference sequence). The CDR3 runs to 15 residues. The DNA for the CDR3 is TGTGCCAGCAGCCGCCGCGGTGGGAGTAACAATGAGCAGTTCTTC. Amino acids: CASSRRGGSNNEQFF.

The genes are TRBV5-1 and TRBJ2-1; 9 nucleotides match TRBD2. This CDR3 has 16 residues. V trimming: 4 bases; J trimming: 9 bases; junction bases outside the gene matches: 14. Looked up from germline, CDR1 is SGHRS and CDR2 is YFSETQ. This CDR3 is CASSPAGRGGLSEQFF. In DNA, the CDR3 is TGCGCCAGCAGCCCTGCGGGGCGGGGGGGCCTTAGTGAGCAGTTCTTC.

The chain recombines TRBV11-3 with TRBJ2-1; D is uncertain. CDR3 length: 14 amino acids. The V gene's germline CDR1 is SGHNT and CDR2 YENEEA. Trimming took off 5 bases at V and 0 bases at J, with 8 bases between the two ends. The CDR3: CASSPSGSYNEQFF. The CDR3 DNA is TGTGCCAGCAGCCCCTCGGGCTCCTACAATGAGCAGTTCTTC.

This chain links TRBV5-1 with TRBJ2-5, with TRBD1 matching over 7 bases. The CDR3 is made up of 15 amino acids. In germline, CDR1 is SGHRS, CDR2 YFSETQ. V lost 1 base, J lost 1 base, and 4 bases stayed unmatched. DNA for the CDR3: TGCGCCAGCAGCTTGACAGGGGTAGTCCAAGAGACCCAGTACTTC. It specifies CASSLTGVVQETQYF.

The genes are TRBV24-1 and TRBJ2-1; D is unclear. Germline V gene lookup returns CDR1 KGHDR and CDR2 SFDVKD. The CDR3 is 13 residues long. Trimming pared 3 bases from V and 6 bases from J, leaving 8 bases between. CDR3 region: CATSDPGRNEQFF. CDR3 coding DNA: TGTGCCACCAGTGATCCAGGCCGCAATGAGCAGTTCTTC.

The J gene is TRBJ1-1, the V gene TRBV5-6, with D perhaps TRBD1 (6 bases). V was pared by 4 bases and J by 9 bases, with 16 bases between. CDR1 is SGHDT, CDR2 YYEEEE, per germline. The CDR3 covers 13 residues. For the CDR3, the DNA is TGTGCCAGCAGCCCCCCCAGCGGGGGGCAAGCTTTCTTT. This sequence encodes CASSPPSGGQAFF.

This chain links TRBV9 with TRBJ2-6, with D unresolved. The V gene's germline CDR1 is SGDLS and CDR2 YYNGEE. The CDR3 length is 16 residues. With 0 bases removed from V and 0 bases from J, the gap between germline ends came to 7 bases. In DNA form, the CDR3 reads TGTGCCAGCAGCGTAGGAGAGGCCTCTGGGGCCAACGTCCTGACTTTC. The encoded protein is CASSVGEASGANVLTF. Filled out from reference TRBV9 and TRBJ2-6, the complete variable domain reads DSGVTQTPKHLITATGQRVTLRCSPRSGDLSVYWYQQSLDQGLQFLIQYYNGEERAKGNILERFSAQQFPDLHSELNLSSLELGDSALYFCASSVGEASGANVLTFGAGSRLTVL.

The V and J genes are TRBV6-2 or TRBV6-3 and TRBJ1-5, with D maybe TRBD1 (5 bases). This CDR3 contains 16 residues. The germline V gene has CDR1 MNHEY and CDR2 SVGEGT. With 6 bases removed from V and 0 bases from J, the gap between germline ends came to 15 bases. The CDR3 reads CASSSRGRGSNQPQHF. CDR3 coding DNA: TGTGCCAGCAGCTCCCGGGGGAGGGGTAGCAATCAGCCCCAGCATTTT.

In the case of this clone: Other DNA sequences in this sample translate to the same CDR3. The rearrangement links TRBV6-1 to TRBJ2-7, with unresolved D. V lost 2 bases and J lost 4, with 9 bases in between. In germline, CDR1 is MNHNS, CDR2 SASEGT. The CDR3 is 13 residues long. DNA of the CDR3: TGTGCCAGCAGTGAAATCGAGGCGTACGAGCAGTACTTC. Protein sequence: CASSEIEAYEQYF.

J is TRBJ2-4 and V is TRBV6-2 or TRBV6-3, with 7 bases fitting TRBD2. Germline V gene data show CDR1 as MNHEY and CDR2 as SVGEGT. The junction had 4 bases not matched to a gene; V was cut back by 5 bases and J by 0 bases. The CDR3 consists of 15 residues. The CDR3 sequence is CASSVAGIAKNIQYF. DNA for the CDR3: TGTGCCAGCAGTGTAGCGGGTATAGCCAAAAACATTCAGTACTTC.

The V call is TRBV7-9, the J call TRBJ2-3, with D possibly being TRBD2 (5 bases). This CDR3 is built from 15 residues. Germline V gives CDR1 SEHNR, CDR2 FQNEAQ (reference sequence). V was shortened by 1 base and J by 0 bases, with 8 bases between the two germline ends. This CDR3 reads CASSLGRASTDTQYF. The CDR3, as DNA: TGTGCCAGCAGCTTAGGGCGGGCTAGCACAGATACGCAGTATTTT.

The chain combines TRBV30 with TRBJ2-3; D ambiguous. Looked up from germline, CDR1 is GTSNPN and CDR2 is SVGIG (reference sequence). V lost 0 bases to trimming and J lost 4 bases, with 8 bases between them. The CDR3 totals 13 residues. The CDR3 region is CAWSVRRADTQYF. Here the CDR3 DNA reads TGTGCCTGGAGTGTCCGTCGAGCAGATACGCAGTATTTT.

This chain uses TRBV14 with TRBJ2-1; perhaps TRBD2 as D (6 bases). The CDR3 length is 13 residues. The V and J ends lost 4 bases and 9 bases respectively, with 13 bases between them. The germline V gene has CDR1 SGHDN and CDR2 FVKESK. For the CDR3, the DNA is TGTGCCAGCAGCCTCGGGACTGGCCCTGAGCAGTTCTTC. Protein sequence: CASSLGTGPEQFF.